The 25 T cell receptor beta chains in this list originate from one sample, sequenced in a study of identical twins. TCRdb independently ran MiXCR on the 5' RACE reads; one entry per CDR3 protein. The profile shows hundreds of thousands of distinct CDR3 sequences, over 20% of them singletons. In addition, the sample was reused for a study of T cells expressing NK-cell markers.

The sample consisted of PBMCs. All receptors come from a woman in her late teens or twenties in good health.

This rearrangement joins TRBV5-1 to TRBJ2-7; tentative D call: TRBD2 (6 bases). The CDR3 is made up of 11 amino acids. V shed 2 bases and J shed 10 bases, with 10 bases lying between them. Germline V lookup: CDR1 SGHRS, CDR2 YFSETQ. CDR3 coding DNA: TGCGCCAGCAGCTTAGGGACTCAACAGTACTTC. Encoded protein: CASSLGTQQYF.

This clonotype was seen a few times. V is TRBV7-2 and J is TRBJ2-3; no reliable D call. The CDR3 loop spans 14 amino acids. Germline loops: CDR1 SGHTA, CDR2 FQGNSA. Between the trimmed V and J ends, which lost 3 bases and 6 bases, there was a span of 13 bases. The chain's CDR3 is CASSFSSALDTQYF. The CDR3 nucleotides read TGTGCCAGCAGCTTCTCTAGTGCGCTTGATACGCAGTATTTT.

In this sample, this clonotype turned up a few times. The J gene is TRBJ2-2, the V gene TRBV12-3 or TRBV12-4; a possible D gene is TRBD1 (5 bases). V was shortened by 6 bases and J by 4 bases, with 18 bases between the two germline ends. CDR3 length equals 16 residues. The CDR3 is CASSPRGKGRTGELFF. The CDR3 DNA follows: TGTGCCAGCAGCCCAAGGGGTAAGGGGCGCACCGGGGAGCTGTTTTTT.

This clonotype was observed at least ten times. The J gene is TRBJ2-2, the V gene TRBV7-3, with TRBD2 matching 8 bases. Germline V gene lookup returns CDR1 SGHTA and CDR2 FQGTGA. The CDR3 spans 15 residues. V was pared by 1 base and J by 7 bases, with 5 bases of the junction left unmatched. CDR3 in amino acids: CASSLNQRGNGELFF. Written as DNA, the CDR3 is TGTGCCAGCAGCTTAAACCAGCGGGGGAACGGGGAGCTGTTTTTT.

This clonotype was observed a handful of times. The rearrangement joins TRBV4-3 to TRBJ2-1; the match to TRBD2 covers 7 bases. The germline CDR1 and CDR2 sequences are LGHNA and YSLEER. V was pared by 3 bases and J by 5 bases, with 1 base of the junction left unmatched. The CDR3 loop spans 13 amino acids. Written as DNA, the CDR3 is TGCGCCAGCAGCCAGCGGGAGCACAATGAGCAGTTCTTC. Translation: CASSQREHNEQFF.

This clonotype has a handful of counts. The chain carries TRBV11-1 and TRBJ2-1; D may correspond to TRBD1 or TRBD2 (6 bases each). Trimming cost V 4 bases and J 7 bases, with 32 bases left between them. The germline CDR1 and CDR2 sequences are SGHAT and FQDESV (reference sequence). The CDR3 totals 20 residues. Written as DNA, the CDR3 is TGTGCCAGCAGCTCCTCCGGGGGCCCCGTGCTAGCCTTAAAACTAAATGAGCAGTTCTTC. This gives the protein CASSSSGGPVLALKLNEQFF.

There are a few counts of this clonotype. The gene calls are TRBV3-1 and TRBJ1-1; 7 nucleotides match TRBD1. CDR3 length: 14 residues. Germline CDR1 reads LGHDT; CDR2 reads YNNKEL (reference sequence). Unmatched junction bases numbered 5, after V lost 3 bases and J lost 4 bases. In DNA form, the CDR3 reads TGTGCCAGCAGCCAGGAGGGGGCTTCCACTGAAGCTTTCTTT. Translating gives CASSQEGASTEAFF.

This clonotype has only a few counts. CDR3 loop: CSAVRGGDTEAFF. CDR3 sequence (DNA): TGCAGTGCCGTCCGTGGGGGAGACACTGAAGCTTTCTTT. The chain couples TRBV20-1 to TRBJ1-1; D possibly corresponds to TRBD1 (5 bases). The V end lost 6 bases, the J end lost 3 bases, and 14 bases lay between the germline ends. The CDR3 sequence is 13 residues long. Per the germline V gene, CDR1 is DFQATT and CDR2 is SNEGSKA (reference sequence).

This sequence joins TRBV7-2 and TRBJ2-7; D is perhaps TRBD1 or TRBD2 (5 bases each). Deletions cut 5 bases from V and 5 bases from J, with 19 bases between. From germline, CDR1 is SGHTA and CDR2 FQGNSA. The CDR3 is 15 residues long. The CDR3 loop is CASSRGRIGADEQYF. The CDR3 coding sequence is TGTGCCAGCAGCCGCGGTCGAATCGGGGCAGACGAGCAGTACTTC.

This chain connects TRBV7-9 to TRBJ2-7; TRBD2 matches at 7 bases. Trimming cost V 11 bases and J 3 bases; bases outside gene matches: 7. The CDR3 loop spans 12 amino acids. The germline CDR1 and CDR2 sequences are SEHNR and FQNEAQ (reference sequence). Here the CDR3 DNA reads TGTGCCTCGGCGACTAGCCGCTACGAGCAGTACTTC. The encoded protein is CASATSRYEQYF.

This clonotype was seen a handful of times. The CDR3 loop is CSARDGGQGIYEQYF. CDR3 in DNA: TGCAGTGCTAGAGATGGGGGACAGGGAATATACGAGCAGTACTTC. The rearrangement links TRBV20-1 to TRBJ2-7, with 9 bases identical to TRBD1. Trimming at V came to 0 bases and at J to 4 bases, leaving 7 bases not matched to a gene. CDR1 is DFQATT and CDR2 is SNEGSKA in the germline V gene (reference sequence). The CDR3 loop spans 15 amino acids.

This clonotype was counted between two and nine times. V usage is TRBV12-3 or TRBV12-4 and J usage is TRBJ2-1, with 11 positions matching TRBD1. The length of the CDR3 is 15 residues. With 5 bases clipped from V and 9 bases from J, the junction kept 9 bases outside the gene matches. The CDR3 reads CASSLGQGGYREQFF. Written as DNA, the CDR3 is TGTGCCAGCAGTCTGGGACAGGGGGGATATCGTGAGCAGTTCTTC.

Notes on this clonotype: The junction departs from germline at one end; a sequencing error may be responsible. The chain recombines TRBV3-1 with TRBJ2-5, with a possible D match to TRBD1 (5 bases). The CDR3 is 11 residues long. CDR1 and CDR2 (germline): LGHDT, YNNKEL (reference sequence). CDR3 residues: CASSFQGPAEF. Written as DNA, the CDR3 is TGTGCCAGCAGCTTCCAGGGCCCCGCGGAGTTC.

This rearrangement joins TRBV11-3 to TRBJ2-2; a weak D match, TRBD2 (6 bases). The V and J ends lost 1 base and 6 bases respectively, with 12 bases between them. In germline, CDR1 is SGHNT, CDR2 YENEEA. This CDR3 is 15 amino acids long. The CDR3 bases are TGTGCCAGCAGCTTAGGCGGGGCTGGTTCCGGGGAGCTGTTTTTT. Residues: CASSLGGAGSGELFF. Using reference TRBV11-3 and TRBJ2-2 for the parts outside the CDR3, the full variable domain is EAGVVQSPRYKIIEKKQPVAFWCNPISGHNTLYWYLQNLGQGPELLIRYENEEAVDDSQLPKDRFSAERLKGVDSTLKIQPAELGDSAVYLCASSLGGAGSGELFFGEGSRLTVL.

CDR3 DNA: TGTGCCAGCAATCTTCGGGAGCTTTACAATGAGCAGTTCTTC. This codes for CASNLRELYNEQFF. V gene TRBV5-6 combines with J gene TRBJ2-1; TRBD2 might be the D (6 bases). Germline assignment: CDR1 SGHDT and CDR2 YYEEEE. The V end was cut by 6 bases, the J end by 4 bases, with 14 bases between. The CDR3 totals 14 residues.

This clonotype was observed at least ten times. This chain uses TRBV29-1 with TRBJ2-3; TRBD1 is a possible D gene (6 bases). Germline loops: CDR1 SQVTM, CDR2 ANQGSEA. Between the trimmed V and J ends, which lost 6 bases and 2 bases, there was a span of 15 bases. The CDR3 is 14 residues long. In DNA form, the CDR3 reads TGCAGCGTGCTAAGGGCAGGGGCCACAGATACGCAGTATTTT. Translated, it gives CSVLRAGATDTQYF.

The V gene is TRBV6-5, the J gene TRBJ1-2, with a weak D call TRBD1 (5 bases). Germline CDR1 is MNHEY and CDR2 is SVGAGI. The CDR3 covers 15 residues. The V end was cut by 2 bases, the J end by 4 bases, with 14 bases between. CDR3 coding DNA: TGTGCCAGCAGTTACGGAGGATCAGGGATCTATGGCTACACCTTC. Protein sequence: CASSYGGSGIYGYTF.

The chain joins TRBV5-1 to TRBJ2-1, with D unresolved. The CDR3 is 14 residues long. Looked up from germline, CDR1 is SGHRS and CDR2 is YFSETQ. V was trimmed by 0 bases and J by 8 bases, leaving 12 bases between them. The CDR3 reads CASSLALPPDEQFF. The DNA for the CDR3 is TGCGCCAGCAGCTTGGCTTTACCCCCCGATGAGCAGTTCTTC.

This clonotype was observed a few times. The V gene is TRBV10-3, the J gene TRBJ2-2; possibly TRBD1 for D (5 bases). The CDR3 contains 15 residues. V lost 10 bases and J lost 1, with 16 bases in between. Germline loops: CDR1 ENHRY, CDR2 SYGVKD. The CDR3 loop reads CATRLMQGNTGELFF. CDR3 nucleotides: TGTGCCACAAGATTAATGCAGGGGAACACCGGGGAGCTGTTTTTT.

This clonotype has a single count. CDR3 region: CASSTTRARTGELFF. The DNA for the CDR3 is TGTGCCAGCAGCACCACTAGGGCCCGCACCGGGGAGCTGTTTTTT. V usage is TRBV7-8 and J usage is TRBJ2-2, with a possible D match to TRBD2 (5 bases). V was clipped by 5 bases and J by 4 bases, with 14 bases between them. The germline V gene has CDR1 SGHVS and CDR2 FQNEAQ. The CDR3 is 15 residues long.

This clonotype was seen a handful of times. The J gene is TRBJ2-7, the V gene TRBV4-3; no clear D gene. The V gene lost 1 base and the J gene lost 4 bases, with 14 bases spanning the gap. CDR3 size: 15 residues. CDR1 is LGHNA and CDR2 is YSLEER in the germline V gene. The CDR3 spells CASSQGSGFGYEQYF. Written as DNA, the CDR3 is TGCGCCAGCAGCCAAGGGTCGGGCTTCGGTTACGAGCAGTACTTC.

This sequence joins TRBV12-3 or TRBV12-4 and TRBJ2-3; 8 bases fit TRBD2. J gave up 4 bases and V 6 bases, and 9 bases lay outside the gene matches. The CDR3 contains 15 residues. Written as DNA, the CDR3 is TGTGCCAGCAGCCTCCAGCGGGAGAGGGCAGATACGCAGTATTTT. Protein product: CASSLQRERADTQYF.

This clonotype was detected only once. V gene TRBV6-1 combines with J gene TRBJ2-5; perhaps D is TRBD1 or TRBD2 (6 bases each). The CDR3 loop spans 14 amino acids. Trimming took 7 bases from V and 4 from J, leaving 16 bases between them. Germline V gives CDR1 MNHNS, CDR2 SASEGT. The CDR3 spells CASTRNGGRETQYF. The CDR3 DNA follows: TGTGCCAGCACTCGGAACGGGGGCCGAGAGACCCAGTACTTC.

This chain's CDR3 is CASSWDDSAFF. The CDR3 coding sequence is TGTGCCAGCAGCTGGGACGATTCTGCTTTCTTT. V and J are TRBV5-5 and TRBJ1-1; TRBD1 might be the D (5 bases). V lost 3 bases and J 11 bases, leaving 11 bases between the germline ends. Looked up from germline, CDR1 is SGHKS and CDR2 is YYEKEE (reference sequence). This CDR3 contains 11 residues.

There are many counts of this clonotype. This chain connects TRBV25-1 to TRBJ2-1; D unclear. The CDR3 is made up of 16 amino acids. Germline values: CDR1 MGHDK, CDR2 SYGVNS. With 1 base removed from V and 5 bases from J, the gap between germline ends came to 15 bases. The CDR3 DNA follows: TGTGCCAGCAGTGAATCGGAGCCCCAACCCCACAATGAGCAGTTCTTC. Translation gives CASSESEPQPHNEQFF.